One sample yielded the 15 T cell receptor beta chains listed below, sequenced in a study of blood T cells in healthy people across ages. PCR was performed a second time for about 7 to 11 cycles using a sample-barcoded 5' primer and a J-beta primer mix. TCRdb redid the calling of the 5' RACE reads with MiXCR, one entry per CDR3 protein. The sample includes 600,000 or so distinct CDR3 sequences, 20% to 25% of them seen just once. Sequencing was done on a sample of blood. These receptors were taken from a man aged 70 or older in good health.

The rearrangement joins TRBV5-6 to TRBJ1-1, with TRBD1 matching over 7 bases. Trimming removed 3 bases from V and 3 bases from J; junction bases left unmatched: 11. The CDR3 runs 16 residues. The germline V gene has CDR1 SGHDT and CDR2 YYEEEE. The CDR3 loop is CASSSYQTGWDTEAFF. The CDR3 DNA sequence: TGTGCCAGCAGCTCGTACCAGACAGGGTGGGACACTGAAGCTTTCTTT.

The rearrangement uses TRBV7-9 and TRBJ2-4; weak D call: TRBD1 (6 bases). Trimming removed 1 base from V and 9 bases from J, with 10 bases in between. CDR3 length: 13 residues. Germline V gene sequence: CDR1 SEHNR, CDR2 FQNEAQ (reference sequence). The CDR3 sequence: CASSLEAGAIQYF. In DNA form, the CDR3 reads TGTGCCAGCAGCTTAGAGGCAGGGGCCATTCAGTACTTC.

Notes on this clonotype: Germline and junction disagree at one end, which may indicate a read error. This rearrangement joins TRBV20-1 to TRBJ2-2, with TRBD1 matching over 8 bases. The CDR3 runs 14 residues. Germline values: CDR1 DFQATT, CDR2 SNEGSKA (reference sequence). As DNA, the CDR3 is TGCAATGCTAGGACAGGGTTGAACACCGGGGAGCTGTTTTTT. Protein: CNARTGLNTGELFF.

This clonotype was detected only a few times. The chain carries TRBV9 and TRBJ1-2; weak D call: TRBD1 (5 bases). The CDR3 totals 13 residues. Germline assignment: CDR1 SGDLS and CDR2 YYNGEE. The V gene lost 0 bases and the J gene lost 7 bases, with 10 bases spanning the gap. The CDR3 nucleotides read TGTGCCAGCAGCGTAGAAGGGGCAAGTGGCTACACCTTC. Its protein is CASSVEGASGYTF. Based on the CDR3 plus reference TRBV9 and TRBJ1-2, the full variable domain is DSGVTQTPKHLITATGQRVTLRCSPRSGDLSVYWYQQSLDQGLQFLIQYYNGEERAKGNILERFSAQQFPDLHSELNLSSLELGDSALYFCASSVEGASGYTFGSGTRLTVV.

This rearrangement joins TRBV21-1 to TRBJ1-5; no DNA check was done on the table's D call, TRBD1. TRBV21-1 has pseudogene status. This CDR3 has 14 amino acids. The CDR3: CASPRAGMDQPQHF. CDR3 DNA: TGTGCCAGCCCCCGGGCAGGGATGGATCAGCCCCAGCATTTT.

This clonotype has just one count. DNA of the CDR3: TGCAGTGCTAGGTCAGGGGCCGACAATCAGCCCCAGCATTTT. Translated, it gives CSARSGADNQPQHF. The chain links TRBV20-1 to TRBJ1-5; TRBD1 might be the D (6 bases). Germline assignment: CDR1 DFQATT and CDR2 SNEGSKA (reference sequence). Trimming stripped 3 bases from V and 3 bases from J, with 12 bases between. The CDR3 runs to 14 residues.

This clonotype was counted only a few times. V is TRBV27 and J is TRBJ2-7; 14 bases are a match to TRBD2. Unmatched junction bases numbered 7, after V lost 6 bases and J lost 0 bases. Germline V CDR1 and CDR2: MNHEY, SMNVEV (reference sequence). The CDR3 runs 17 residues. The CDR3 nucleotides read TGTGCCAGCAGCCGGGGACTAGCGGGAGCTAACTCCTACGAGCAGTACTTC. This codes for CASSRGLAGANSYEQYF.

This sequence joins TRBV27 and TRBJ2-4; no clear D. This CDR3 spans 15 amino acids. V was cut by 5 bases and J by 0 bases, with 11 bases left in between. The V gene's germline CDR1 is MNHEY and CDR2 SMNVEV (reference sequence). For the CDR3, the DNA is TGTGCCAGCAGTCCAGCTTCTAAAGCCAAAAACATTCAGTACTTC. It encodes CASSPASKAKNIQYF.

Points on this clonotype: The junction departs from germline at one end; a sequencing error may be responsible. The V and J genes are TRBV20-1 and TRBJ1-5; no reliable D call. Germline CDR1 reads DFQATT; CDR2 reads SNEGSKA (reference sequence). The CDR3 runs 14 residues. CDR3 sequence (DNA): TGCAGTGCTCGAGAGGGAAATAGCAATCAGCCCCAGCATTTT. It specifies CSAREGNSNQPQHF.

V and J are TRBV5-1 and TRBJ1-4; D is unclear. CDR3 length equals 15 residues. The V and J ends lost 0 bases and 3 bases respectively, with 9 bases between them. CDR1 is SGHRS and CDR2 is YFSETQ in the germline V gene. In DNA form, the CDR3 reads TGCGCCAGCAGCTTGGGTCAAGACGCTAATGAAAAACTGTTTTTT. Its protein is CASSLGQDANEKLFF.

This clonotype was observed a few times. The V gene is TRBV2, the J gene TRBJ1-5, with unresolved D. The germline CDR1 and CDR2 sequences are SNHLY and FYNNEI. The CDR3 has 14 amino acids. The V end lost 2 bases, the J end lost 0 bases, and 5 bases lay between the germline ends. CDR3 nucleotides: TGTGCCAGCAGTGAAAGGTATAGCAATCAGCCCCAGCATTTT. Translated: CASSERYSNQPQHF.

The chain is built from TRBV29-1 and TRBJ2-3; 12 bases align to TRBD1. With 5 bases clipped from V and 5 bases from J, the junction kept 5 bases outside the gene matches. The V gene's germline CDR1 is SQVTM and CDR2 ANQGSEA. The CDR3 sequence is 14 residues long. The CDR3 sequence is CSVLRDRGQDTQYF. For the CDR3, the DNA is TGCAGCGTTCTCCGGGACAGGGGGCAAGATACGCAGTATTTT.

This clonotype was recorded at least ten times. The chain recombines TRBV29-1 with TRBJ1-4; no definite D call. The V gene lost 7 bases and the J gene lost 5 bases, with 17 bases spanning the gap. Germline V gene data show CDR1 as SQVTM and CDR2 as ANQGSEA. The CDR3 length is 14 residues. The CDR3 sequence: CSGCAGGGNEKLFF. CDR3 coding DNA: TGCAGCGGGTGCGCGGGAGGCGGAAATGAAAAACTGTTTTTT.

This clonotype was picked up a small number of times. Possible read error: a much larger clone is one base away. The chain carries TRBV29-1 and TRBJ2-5; D tentatively reads TRBD1 or TRBD2 (6 bases each). Germline V gene sequence: CDR1 SQVTM, CDR2 ANQGSEA. The CDR3 length is 12 residues. Here the CDR3 reads CSVARGQGTQYF. For the CDR3, the DNA is TGCAGCGTTGCTCGGGGGCAAGGGACCCAGTACTTC.

Note on this clonotype: At one end, the junction sequence differs from germline, possibly due to a read error. This rearrangement joins TRBV2 to TRBJ2-5; TRBD2 agrees at 7 bases. CDR1 and CDR2 from the germline V gene are SNHLY and FYNNEI. The CDR3 is 15 residues long. The CDR3 is CAGSGGLAGVETQYF. In DNA form, the CDR3 reads TGTGCCGGCAGTGGAGGGTTGGCGGGAGTGGAGACCCAGTACTTC.